This T cell receptor beta chain was identified in a study of blood T cell repertoires in COVID-19. This CDR3 is 13 amino acids long. Germline lookup yields CDR1 SGHRS and CDR2 YFSETQ. The ends lost 7 bases at V and 5 bases at J; junction bases unmatched: 8. Sequencing used immunoSEQ multiplex PCR; TCRdb keeps in-frame clones, though not all of them. The profile covers 150,000 to 200,000 clones, with roughly four fifths appearing a single time and roughly 10% taken by the ten largest. V and J are TRBV5-1 and TRBJ2-7, with 8 positions matching TRBD1. This clonotype was obtained from a human donor in a cohort sampled during active COVID-19. The sequenced sample consisted of peripheral blood. In nucleotides, the CDR3 is TGCGCCAGCGGGGACAGGATGACCCACGAGCAGTACTTC. This gives the protein CASGDRMTHEQYF.